This entry lists 14 T cell receptor beta chains sequenced from one sample in a study of response to subunit inactivated influenza vaccine. TCRdb itself ran the RT-PCR reads through MiXCR, one entry per CDR3 protein. The table records hundreds of thousands of distinct CDR3 sequences, 15% to 19% of them present only once. The sample in question was PBMCs from blood, obtained about 12 days after vaccination. These receptor sequences come from a man aged 50-60 years who received an inactivated influenza vaccine.

For this clonotype: An end of the junction differs from the germline gene, which may be a read error. This chain links TRBV4-2 with TRBJ2-5; D gene unclear. CDR1 and CDR2 (germline): LGHNA, YNFKEQ. CDR3 length: 14 amino acids. CDR3 loop: CASSHGRYQETQHF. The DNA of the CDR3 is TGTGCCAGCAGCCACGGACGGTACCAAGAGACCCAGCACTTC.

The V call is TRBV14, the J call TRBJ2-1; 12 nucleotides match TRBD2. J lost 3 bases, V lost 2 bases, and 2 bases had no gene match. CDR1 and CDR2 (germline): SGHDN, FVKESK. There are 16 residues in the CDR3. The CDR3 spells CASSQLLAGGYNEQFF. CDR3 DNA sequence: TGTGCCAGCAGCCAATTACTAGCGGGAGGCTACAATGAGCAGTTCTTC.

This clonotype was counted only a few times. Its ends do not fully match the called genes, so a read error is possible. This chain links TRBV27 with TRBJ2-7, with a possible D match to TRBD2 (6 bases). Germline loops: CDR1 MNHEY, CDR2 SMNVEV (reference sequence). The CDR3 loop spans 12 amino acids. CDR3 in amino acids: CASSFPEGPLSF. In DNA form, the CDR3 reads TGTGCCAGCAGTTTTCCGGAGGGACCCCTAAGCTTC.

This chain joins TRBV28 and TRBJ2-7; 8 bases map to TRBD2. The CDR3 contains 15 residues. Trimming at V came to 6 bases and at J to 2 bases, leaving 9 bases not matched to a gene. Germline CDR1 MDHEN, CDR2 SYDVKM. The CDR3 spells CASSPGGGLTYEQYF. In DNA, the CDR3 is TGTGCCAGCAGCCCCGGGGGGGGACTCACCTACGAGCAGTACTTC.

There are a few counts of this clonotype. The J gene is TRBJ2-7, the V gene TRBV6-2 or TRBV6-3, with D perhaps matching TRBD1 (6 bases). There are 14 residues in the CDR3. Per germline, CDR1 MNHEY and CDR2 SVGEGT. Between the trimmed V and J ends, which lost 6 bases and 3 bases, there was a span of 15 bases. CDR3 residues: CASSDGQPNYEQYF. The DNA of the CDR3 is TGTGCCAGCAGCGACGGACAGCCCAACTACGAGCAGTACTTC.

The table lists this clonotype with a count of one. The chain is built from TRBV10-1 and TRBJ2-7; 8 nucleotides align to TRBD1. This CDR3 is 12 amino acids long. The germline gives CDR1 WNHNN, CDR2 SYGVQD (reference sequence). V was clipped by 8 bases and J by 4 bases; unmatched bases: 4. Here the CDR3 reads CASPDRVYEQYF. CDR3 in DNA: TGCGCCAGCCCGGACAGGGTTTACGAGCAGTACTTC.

The gene calls are TRBV9 and TRBJ1-1, with 8 bases aligning to TRBD1. The CDR3 sequence is 15 residues long. Unmatched junction bases numbered 6, after V lost 4 bases and J lost 1 base. Germline V gene sequence: CDR1 SGDLS, CDR2 YYNGEE. CDR3 coding DNA: TGTGCCAGCAGCAAGGACAGGGCAAGGAACACTGAAGCTTTCTTT. This gives the protein CASSKDRARNTEAFF.

This chain connects TRBV24-1 to TRBJ2-1, with 9 bases aligning to TRBD2. V lost 7 bases and J lost 6; bases outside the gene matches: 9. CDR3 length equals 15 residues. Germline V CDR1 and CDR2: KGHDR, SFDVKD. DNA of the CDR3: TGTGCCACCAGCACTCCGGGACTAGCTATCAATGAGCAGTTCTTC. Translating it yields CATSTPGLAINEQFF.

This clonotype has only a few counts. This chain joins TRBV7-9 and TRBJ2-5; TRBD2 is a possible D gene (6 bases). CDR1 is SEHNR, CDR2 FQNEAQ, per germline (reference sequence). The V end was cut by 2 bases, the J end by 9 bases, with 25 bases between. The CDR3 runs 17 residues. The CDR3 DNA sequence: TGTGCCAGCAGCTTAAGGTCCTGGGACTCCCAAGATTTGTCCCAGTACTTC. As protein: CASSLRSWDSQDLSQYF.

This clonotype was seen repeatedly, ten times or more. The chain uses TRBV7-9 and TRBJ2-5; 7 nucleotides line up with TRBD2. This CDR3 region has 16 residues. V lost 5 bases to trimming and J lost 4 bases; unmatched junction nucleotides: 13. Germline lookup yields CDR1 SEHNR and CDR2 FQNEAQ (reference sequence). CDR3 sequence: CASSAPPRELRETQYF. In DNA, the CDR3 is TGTGCCAGCAGCGCCCCTCCGCGGGAGCTGAGAGAGACCCAGTACTTC.

The chain joins TRBV20-1 to TRBJ1-5; 8 bases line up with TRBD1. The V segment lost 3 bases and the J segment 4 bases; nucleotides outside the gene matches: 8. This CDR3 region has 15 residues. Germline-derived CDR1 and CDR2 are DFQATT and SNEGSKA (reference sequence). The CDR3 is CSASLAGTGNQPQHF. Here the CDR3 DNA reads TGCAGTGCTAGCCTAGCGGGGACAGGTAATCAGCCCCAGCATTTT.

This clonotype was found a few times. The V call is TRBV4-1, the J call TRBJ1-1; TRBD1 matches 7 bases. CDR3 length: 16 residues. V lost 5 bases, J lost 1 base, and 10 bases stayed unmatched. Germline lookup yields CDR1 MGHRA and CDR2 YSYEKL. CDR3 coding DNA: TGCGCCAGCAGCGGCGGACAGGCGGAACCGAACACTGAAGCTTTCTTT. Translated: CASSGGQAEPNTEAFF.

This clonotype has a handful of counts. This chain uses TRBV7-9 with TRBJ1-2, with D perhaps TRBD1 (5 bases). The CDR3 is 14 residues long. The germline CDR1 and CDR2 sequences are SEHNR and FQNEAQ (reference sequence). V was pared by 7 bases and J by 4 bases, with 16 bases between. CDR3 DNA sequence: TGTGCCAGCAACCTTGGGCCAGGGACCTATGGCTACACCTTC. This codes for CASNLGPGTYGYTF.

V usage is TRBV3-1 and J usage is TRBJ2-7; a weak D match, TRBD2 (7 bases). This CDR3 is built from 15 residues. Per the germline V gene, CDR1 is LGHDT and CDR2 is YNNKEL (reference sequence). V shed 5 bases and J shed 2 bases, with 16 bases lying between them. The CDR3: CASSNREGVAYEQYF. The CDR3 nucleotides read TGTGCCAGCAGCAACAGGGAGGGGGTGGCCTACGAGCAGTACTTC.